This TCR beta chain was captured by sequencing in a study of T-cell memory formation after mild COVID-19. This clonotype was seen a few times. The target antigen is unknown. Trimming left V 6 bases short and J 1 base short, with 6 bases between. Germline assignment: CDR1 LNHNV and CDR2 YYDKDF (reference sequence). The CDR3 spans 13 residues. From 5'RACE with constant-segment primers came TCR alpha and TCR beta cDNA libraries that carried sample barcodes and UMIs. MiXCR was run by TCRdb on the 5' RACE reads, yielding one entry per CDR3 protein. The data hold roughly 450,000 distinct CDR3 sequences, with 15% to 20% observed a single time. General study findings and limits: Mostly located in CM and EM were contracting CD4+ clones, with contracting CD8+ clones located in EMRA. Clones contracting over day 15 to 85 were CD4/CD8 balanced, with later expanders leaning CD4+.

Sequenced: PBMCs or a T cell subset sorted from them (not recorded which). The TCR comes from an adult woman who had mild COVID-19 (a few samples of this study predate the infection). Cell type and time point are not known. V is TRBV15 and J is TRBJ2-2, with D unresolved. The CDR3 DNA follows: TGTGCCACCAGGCCACTGAACACCGGGGAGCTGTTTTTT. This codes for CATRPLNTGELFF.